The 12 T cell receptor beta chains reported below all come from one sample, sequenced in a study of control samples from healthy donors and cancer patients. Sequencing used immunoSEQ multiplex PCR; TCRdb keeps in-frame clones, though not all of them. The repertoire has roughly 100,000 clones, more than 85% of them found once; the top ten carry around 1%. The source material was blood. Every receptor here comes from a woman aged 30 to 39 in good health.

The J gene is TRBJ2-7, the V gene TRBV4-1, with D possibly called TRBD1 or TRBD2 (5 bases each). V lost 7 bases and J lost 5, with 18 bases in between. Germline loops: CDR1 MGHRA, CDR2 YSYEKL. There are 14 residues in the CDR3. The CDR3 protein is CASNQNLGTHEQYF. The CDR3 DNA reads TGCGCCAGCAACCAGAATTTGGGGACCCACGAGCAGTACTTC.

Worth noting for this clone: At the DNA level, this CDR3 is encoded by other sequences in the same sample as well. The chain couples TRBV5-1 to TRBJ2-5, with D tentatively TRBD2 (6 bases). With 0 bases removed from V and 10 bases from J, the gap between germline ends came to 7 bases. This CDR3 contains 11 residues. CDR1 is SGHRS and CDR2 is YFSETQ in the germline V gene. CDR3 nucleotide sequence: TGCGCCAGCAGCTTGGGGAGGGACCAGTACTTC. The encoded protein is CASSLGRDQYF.

The DNA for the CDR3 is TGCGCCAGCAGCCCCGTTGACAGGGCCTGGGGCTACACCTTC. It encodes CASSPVDRAWGYTF. This chain links TRBV5-1 with TRBJ1-2, with 7 bases fitting TRBD1. Germline V gives CDR1 SGHRS, CDR2 YFSETQ. V trimming: 4 bases; J trimming: 8 bases; junction bases outside the gene matches: 11. The CDR3 sequence is 14 residues long.

This rearrangement joins TRBV28 to TRBJ1-5; D is undetermined. Trimming took 4 bases from V and 9 from J, leaving 10 bases between them. Looked up from germline, CDR1 is MDHEN and CDR2 is SYDVKM. The CDR3 runs 12 residues. The DNA of the CDR3 is TGTGCCAGCAGTTCCGGCCCCAGGCCCCAGCATTTT. It translates to CASSSGPRPQHF.

This chain connects TRBV20-1 to TRBJ1-1; D call uncertain. This CDR3 contains 11 residues. The germline CDR1 and CDR2 sequences are DFQATT and SNEGSKA (reference sequence). Trimming pared 5 bases from V and 0 bases from J, leaving 4 bases between. This CDR3 reads CSASVNTEAFF. CDR3 DNA: TGCAGTGCTTCGGTGAACACTGAAGCTTTCTTT.

The table lists this clone with a count of one. The chain carries TRBV6-4 and TRBJ2-1, with TRBD2 matching over 7 bases. The germline gives CDR1 MRHNA, CDR2 SNTAGT. Trimming at V came to 3 bases and at J to 9 bases, leaving 11 bases not matched to a gene. The CDR3 is 15 residues long. For the CDR3, the DNA is TGTGCCAGCAGTGAACGACTAGCATCGGTCGTTGAGCAGTTCTTC. Its translation: CASSERLASVVEQFF.

The genes are TRBV5-1 and TRBJ1-1; D is uncertain. This CDR3 region has 12 residues. V shed 0 bases and J shed 1 base, with 1 base lying between them. In germline, CDR1 is SGHRS, CDR2 YFSETQ. CDR3 coding DNA: TGCGCCAGCAGCTTGGCGAACACTGAAGCTTTCTTT. This encodes CASSLANTEAFF. The full variable domain, completed using reference TRBV5-1 and TRBJ1-1, is KAGVTQTPRYLIKTRGQQVTLSCSPISGHRSVSWYQQTPGQGLQFLFEYFSETQRNKGNFPGRFSGRQFSNSRSEMNVSTLELGDSALYLCASSLANTEAFFGQGTRLTVV.

The V call is TRBV2, the J call TRBJ1-6; D uncertain. The CDR3 totals 15 residues. Trimming took 0 bases from V and 7 from J, leaving 10 bases between them. Looked up from germline, CDR1 is SNHLY and CDR2 is FYNNEI. The CDR3 coding sequence is TGTGCCAGCAGTGAAGCCCTGGACTCCAATTCACCCCTCCACTTT. Its protein is CASSEALDSNSPLHF. Looking up the rest from reference TRBV2 and TRBJ1-6 gives the full variable domain: EPEVTQTPSHQVTQMGQEVILRCVPISNHLYFYWYRQILGQKVEFLVSFYNNEISEKSEIFDDQFSVERPDGSNFTLKIRSTKLEDSAMYFCASSEALDSNSPLHFGNGTRLTVT.

This chain joins TRBV6-5 and TRBJ1-1, with TRBD1 as a possible D gene (5 bases). The CDR3 runs to 13 residues. In germline, CDR1 is MNHEY, CDR2 SVGAGI. V lost 8 bases, J lost 2 bases, and 12 bases lay in between. CDR3 nucleotides: TGTGCCAGCTTCCGGGACGGAAACACTGAAGCTTTCTTT. Translation: CASFRDGNTEAFF.

The rearrangement joins TRBV10-1 to TRBJ1-4; weak D call: TRBD1 (5 bases). Germline CDR1 is WNHNN and CDR2 is SYGVQD (reference sequence). The ends were cut back, 2 bases at V and 3 bases at J, with 7 bases in the middle. This CDR3 region has 14 residues. The CDR3 loop is CASSEGTANEKLFF. The CDR3 DNA reads TGCGCCAGCAGTGAGGGGACTGCTAATGAAAAACTGTTTTTT.

Only a few counts were recorded for this clone. Different DNA sequences within this sample yield the same CDR3. V usage is TRBV5-1 and J usage is TRBJ2-3; 8 bases match TRBD2. Trimming took 1 base from V and 1 from J; bases not matched to a gene: 2. The CDR3 consists of 15 residues. The V gene's germline CDR1 is SGHRS and CDR2 YFSETQ. The CDR3 nucleotides read TGCGCCAGCAGCTTGTTCGGGAGGGGCACAGATACGCAGTATTTT. Its protein is CASSLFGRGTDTQYF. The full variable domain, in which reference TRBV5-1 and TRBJ2-3 provide the parts outside the CDR3, is KAGVTQTPRYLIKTRGQQVTLSCSPISGHRSVSWYQQTPGQGLQFLFEYFSETQRNKGNFPGRFSGRQFSNSRSEMNVSTLELGDSALYLCASSLFGRGTDTQYFGPGTRLTVL.

A single count supports this clone. This chain connects TRBV7-9 to TRBJ1-2; D not resolved. The V end was cut by 3 bases, the J end by 2 bases, with 7 bases between. CDR1 and CDR2 from the germline V gene are SEHNR and FQNEAQ (reference sequence). The CDR3 runs to 13 residues. The CDR3 nucleotides read TGTGCCAGCAGCTTCTCCGAGAACTATGGCTACACCTTC. This sequence encodes CASSFSENYGYTF.